A single sample is the source of the 18 T cell receptor beta chains below, sequenced in a study of T cell changes during pregnancy in multiple sclerosis. Method: immunoSEQ multiplex PCR; TCRdb's copy keeps in-frame clones and lacks some. The table records roughly 30,000 clones, approximately 88% of them present only once. Specimen: CD4+ T cells from peripheral blood mononuclear cells, collected in the first trimester of pregnancy. The receptor source for this set is a female donor in good health, enrolled as a control in a pregnancy study.

The chain combines TRBV19 with TRBJ2-5; no clear D. The germline V and J ends were trimmed by 9 bases and 4 bases, with 21 bases remaining between them. This CDR3 has 15 residues. Germline V gives CDR1 LNHDA, CDR2 SQIVND (reference sequence). The CDR3 reads CASRPRSGFGETQYF. DNA for the CDR3: TGTGCCAGCCGGCCGAGGTCGGGTTTCGGAGAGACCCAGTACTTC.

The chain uses TRBV9 and TRBJ2-3; 11 nucleotides agree with TRBD1. Germline CDR1 is SGDLS and CDR2 is YYNGEE. The V segment lost 1 base and the J segment 3 bases; nucleotides outside the gene matches: 7. The CDR3 extends over 17 amino acids. The DNA for the CDR3 is TGTGCCAGCAGCGTAACAGGTGGGACAGGGGGAACAGATACGCAGTATTTT. Translating gives CASSVTGGTGGTDTQYF.

V gene TRBV28 combines with J gene TRBJ2-3; D remains ambiguous. The CDR3 spans 13 residues. Germline lookup yields CDR1 MDHEN and CDR2 SYDVKM. Trimming took off 5 bases at V and 5 bases at J, with 11 bases between the two ends. The CDR3 region is CASSPDTQDTQYF. DNA of the CDR3: TGTGCCAGCAGTCCCGACACCCAAGATACGCAGTATTTT. Full variable domain (missing parts from reference TRBV28 and TRBJ2-3): DVKVTQSSRYLVKRTGEKVFLECVQDMDHENMFWYRQDPGLGLRLIYFSYDVKMKEKGDIPEGYSVSREKKERFSLILESASTNQTSMYLCASSPDTQDTQYFGPGTRLTVL.

The rearrangement links TRBV11-2 to TRBJ1-1; D possibly corresponds to TRBD1 (6 bases). The CDR3 has 14 residues. The germline V gene encodes CDR1 SGHAT and CDR2 FQNNGV. Deletions cut 5 bases from V and 9 bases from J, with 19 bases between. CDR3 sequence: CASSTQNRETKAFF. The CDR3 region has the DNA TGTGCCAGCAGCACGCAAAACAGGGAGACGAAAGCTTTCTTT.

The CDR3 bases are TGCGCCAGCAGCTCTCCCTCTTTCACAGATACGCAGTATTTT. It encodes CASSSPSFTDTQYF. The rearrangement uses TRBV5-1 and TRBJ2-3; D is ambiguous. The CDR3 runs 14 residues. From germline, CDR1 is SGHRS and CDR2 YFSETQ. Trimming took off 3 bases at V and 2 bases at J, with 10 bases between the two ends.

This sequence joins TRBV5-1 and TRBJ1-1; D unresolved. In germline, CDR1 is SGHRS, CDR2 YFSETQ. There are 15 residues in the CDR3. V lost 0 bases and J lost 0, with 9 bases in between. This chain's CDR3 is CASSLGNSLNTEAFF. CDR3 coding DNA: TGCGCCAGCAGCTTGGGGAATAGCCTGAACACTGAAGCTTTCTTT.

CDR3 DNA: TGCAGTGCTGACAGGGAGACCCAGTACTTC. Protein: CSADRETQYF. The rearrangement uses TRBV20-1 and TRBJ2-5; maybe TRBD1 (6 bases). There are 10 residues in the CDR3. Trimming cost V 5 bases and J 5 bases, with 6 bases left between them. In germline, CDR1 is DFQATT, CDR2 SNEGSKA (reference sequence).

The CDR3 protein is CASSLAGTGKSEQFF. For the CDR3, the DNA is TGCGCCAGCAGCTTGGCCGGGACAGGGAAGTCTGAGCAGTTCTTC. The chain couples TRBV5-1 to TRBJ2-1; TRBD1 matches 9 bases. The V gene's germline CDR1 is SGHRS and CDR2 YFSETQ. There are 15 residues in the CDR3. Unmatched junction bases numbered 7, after V lost 0 bases and J lost 9 bases.

This chain uses TRBV28 with TRBJ1-4; 8 nucleotides agree with TRBD1. With 5 bases clipped from V and 8 bases from J, the junction kept 19 bases outside the gene matches. CDR3 length equals 18 residues. CDR1 MDHEN and CDR2 SYDVKM come from the germline V gene. The CDR3, as DNA: TGTGCCAGCAGTACCCGGACAGGGACCGGGGCCTTTACGGAAAAACTGTTTTTT. It is translated as CASSTRTGTGAFTEKLFF.

The chain has TRBV30 and TRBJ1-6; TRBD1 agrees at 7 bases. This CDR3 contains 12 residues. Germline V gives CDR1 GTSNPN, CDR2 SVGIG (reference sequence). The ends lost 5 bases at V and 13 bases at J; junction bases unmatched: 8. Written as DNA, the CDR3 is TGTGCCTGGGGGCGCGACAGGGTGCCCCTCCACTTT. Protein: CAWGRDRVPLHF. Full variable domain (rest looked up from reference TRBV30 and TRBJ1-6): SQTIHQWPATLVQPVGSPLSLECTVEGTSNPNLYWYRQAAGRGLQLLFYSVGIGQISSEVPQNLSASRPQDRQFILSSKKLLLSDSGFYLCAWGRDRVPLHFGNGTRLTVT.

This chain links TRBV7-8 with TRBJ1-3; 7 bases are shared with TRBD1. Germline V CDR1 and CDR2: SGHVS, FQNEAQ. V dropped 3 bases and J dropped 4; count of bases not matched to a gene: 6. This CDR3 comprises 15 residues. CDR3 sequence: CASSLTGYSGNTIYF. In DNA, the CDR3 is TGTGCCAGCAGCTTGACAGGGTACTCCGGAAACACCATATATTTT.

V usage is TRBV27 and J usage is TRBJ1-2, with TRBD1 matching 11 bases. V dropped 7 bases and J dropped 3; count of bases not matched to a gene: 19. This CDR3 is built from 19 residues. Germline assignment: CDR1 MNHEY and CDR2 SMNVEV (reference sequence). The DNA for the CDR3 is TGTGCCAGCATCCCGACCGCGGCCGGACAGGGGGCTTTAGACTATGGCTACACCTTC. Its translation: CASIPTAAGQGALDYGYTF.

The chain joins TRBV13 to TRBJ2-1, with 8 bases that match TRBD1. The CDR3 has 16 amino acids. Per germline, CDR1 PRHDT and CDR2 FYEKMQ (reference sequence). J lost 1 base, V lost 4 bases, and 6 bases had no gene match. CDR3 DNA: TGTGCCAGCAGCTCCGGACAGGGCAGATCCTACAATGAGCAGTTCTTC. Translation: CASSSGQGRSYNEQFF.

The chain recombines TRBV14 with TRBJ1-6, with 8 bases that match TRBD1. The ends lost 4 bases at V and 6 bases at J; junction bases unmatched: 5. Per germline, CDR1 SGHDN and CDR2 FVKESK. This CDR3 spans 15 amino acids. CDR3 region: CASSRTGGGNSPLHF. The DNA of the CDR3 is TGTGCCAGCAGCCGAACAGGGGGGGGTAATTCACCCCTCCACTTT.

The CDR3, as DNA: TGTGCCTGGAGTGATATACTAATTCACAATGAGCAGTTCTTC. This gives the protein CAWSDILIHNEQFF. The chain couples TRBV30 to TRBJ2-1; the D is unclear. From germline, CDR1 is GTSNPN and CDR2 SVGIG (reference sequence). This CDR3 has 14 residues. V was pared by 1 base and J by 5 bases, with 12 bases between.

The chain couples TRBV27 to TRBJ2-3; D may be TRBD2 (6 bases). The CDR3 runs to 15 residues. The germline V gene encodes CDR1 MNHEY and CDR2 SMNVEV (reference sequence). V lost 3 bases to trimming and J lost 2 bases, with 12 bases between them. The CDR3 sequence is CASSLKAGSTDTQYF. In DNA, the CDR3 is TGTGCCAGCAGTTTGAAGGCGGGGTCCACAGATACGCAGTATTTT.

This rearrangement joins TRBV5-8 to TRBJ2-5; the D is unclear. The CDR3 contains 15 residues. From germline, CDR1 is SGHTS and CDR2 YDEGEE. V was cut by 0 bases and J by 2 bases, with 11 bases left in between. The CDR3 nucleotides are TGTGCCAGCAGCTTGGATCCTTACCTACAAGAGACCCAGTACTTC. It codes for CASSLDPYLQETQYF.

This rearrangement joins TRBV5-1 to TRBJ1-3; maybe TRBD1 (6 bases). Per the germline V gene, CDR1 is SGHRS and CDR2 is YFSETQ. The CDR3 has 14 residues. V shed 4 bases and J shed 2 bases, with 10 bases lying between them. CDR3 amino acids: CASSRGQTGNTIYF. DNA of the CDR3: TGCGCCAGCAGCCGCGGACAGACTGGAAACACCATATATTTT.